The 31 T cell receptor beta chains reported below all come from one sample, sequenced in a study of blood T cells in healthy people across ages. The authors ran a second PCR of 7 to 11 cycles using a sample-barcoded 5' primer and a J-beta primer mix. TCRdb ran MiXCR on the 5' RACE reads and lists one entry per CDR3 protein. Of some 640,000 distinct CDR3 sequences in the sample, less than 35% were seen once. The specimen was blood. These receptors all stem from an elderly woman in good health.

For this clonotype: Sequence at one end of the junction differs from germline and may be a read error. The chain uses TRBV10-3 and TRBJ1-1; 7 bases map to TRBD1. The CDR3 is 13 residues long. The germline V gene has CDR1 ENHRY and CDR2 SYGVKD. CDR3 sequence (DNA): TGTGTCATCAGTGAGTCTCAGGGGGGTCGAGCTTTCTTT. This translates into CVISESQGGRAFF.

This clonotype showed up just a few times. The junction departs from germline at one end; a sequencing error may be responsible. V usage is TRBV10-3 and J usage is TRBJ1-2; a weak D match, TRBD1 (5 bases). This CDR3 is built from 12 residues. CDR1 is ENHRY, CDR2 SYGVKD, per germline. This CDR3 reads CAITQGGVGHTF. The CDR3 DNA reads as TGTGCCATCACCCAGGGCGGGGTTGGCCACACCTTC.

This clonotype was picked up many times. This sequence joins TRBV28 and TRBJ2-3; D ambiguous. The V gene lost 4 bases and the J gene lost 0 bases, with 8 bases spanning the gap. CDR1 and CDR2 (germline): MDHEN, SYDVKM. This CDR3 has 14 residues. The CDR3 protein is CASSSLRSTDTQYF. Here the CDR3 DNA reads TGTGCCAGCAGTTCTCTAAGAAGCACAGATACGCAGTATTTT.

The CDR3 spells CASSPVGGRIYEQYF. The CDR3 nucleotides are TGTGCCAGCAGCCCCGTCGGGGGCCGCATCTACGAGCAGTACTTC. V is TRBV11-2 and J is TRBJ2-7; the D gene could be TRBD1 or TRBD2 (6 bases each). Germline lookup yields CDR1 SGHAT and CDR2 FQNNGV. The V end was cut by 5 bases, the J end by 3 bases, with 17 bases between. The CDR3 contains 15 residues. The variable domain in full, with the rest retrieved from reference TRBV11-2 and TRBJ2-7, is EAGVAQSPRYKIIEKRQSVAFWCNPISGHATLYWYQQILGQGPKLLIQFQNNGVVDDSQLPKDRFSAERLKGVDSTLKIQPAKLEDSAVYLCASSPVGGRIYEQYFGPGTRLTVT.

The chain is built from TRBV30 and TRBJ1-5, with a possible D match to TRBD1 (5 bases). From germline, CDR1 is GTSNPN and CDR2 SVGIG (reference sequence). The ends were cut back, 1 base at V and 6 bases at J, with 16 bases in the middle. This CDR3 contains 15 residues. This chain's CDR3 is CAWSGGRGMAQPQHF. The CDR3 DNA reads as TGTGCCTGGAGTGGGGGACGGGGGATGGCTCAGCCCCAGCATTTT.

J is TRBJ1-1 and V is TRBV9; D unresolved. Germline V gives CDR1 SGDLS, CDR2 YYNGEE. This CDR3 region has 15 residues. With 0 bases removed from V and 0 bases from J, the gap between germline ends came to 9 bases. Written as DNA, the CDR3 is TGTGCCAGCAGCGTAGAACCAGATTTGAACACTGAAGCTTTCTTT. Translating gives CASSVEPDLNTEAFF.

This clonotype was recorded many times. The CDR3 DNA sequence: TGTGCCAGCAGCCAATTGGGCCGGGGGCAAGAGACCCAGTACTTC. Amino acids: CASSQLGRGQETQYF. The V gene is TRBV16, the J gene TRBJ2-5, with D possibly matching TRBD2 (6 bases). The length of the CDR3 is 15 residues. Germline CDR1 and CDR2: KGHSY and FQNENV. Trimming removed 1 base at V and 2 bases at J, with 11 bases between.

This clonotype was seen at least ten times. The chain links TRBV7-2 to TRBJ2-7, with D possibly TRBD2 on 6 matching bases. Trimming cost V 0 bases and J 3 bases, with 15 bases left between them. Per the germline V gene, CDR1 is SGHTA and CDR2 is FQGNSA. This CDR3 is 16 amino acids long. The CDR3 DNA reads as TGTGCCAGCAGCTTAGCGGGGGGTCGGGTCTTCTACGAGCAGTACTTC. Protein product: CASSLAGGRVFYEQYF.

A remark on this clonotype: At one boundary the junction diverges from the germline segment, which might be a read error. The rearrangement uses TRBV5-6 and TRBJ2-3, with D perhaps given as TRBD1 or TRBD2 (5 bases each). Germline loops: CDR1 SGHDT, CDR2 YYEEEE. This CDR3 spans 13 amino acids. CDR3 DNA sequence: TGTACCAGCAGCCAGCGACAGAGGGGTACGCAGTATTTT. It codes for CTSSQRQRGTQYF.

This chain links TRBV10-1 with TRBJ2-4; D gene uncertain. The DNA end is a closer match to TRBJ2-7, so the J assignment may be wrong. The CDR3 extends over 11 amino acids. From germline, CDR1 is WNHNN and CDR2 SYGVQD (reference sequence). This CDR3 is CASIPLYEQYF. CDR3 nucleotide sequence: TGCGCCAGCATCCCACTCTACGAGCAGTACTTC.

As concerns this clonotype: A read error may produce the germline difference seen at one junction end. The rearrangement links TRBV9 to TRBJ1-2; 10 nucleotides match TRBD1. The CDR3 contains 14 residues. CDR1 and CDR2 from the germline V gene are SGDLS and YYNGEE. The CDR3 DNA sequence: TGTGCCAGCAGCCCCCAGACAGGGGGCTATAGCTACACCTTC. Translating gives CASSPQTGGYSYTF.

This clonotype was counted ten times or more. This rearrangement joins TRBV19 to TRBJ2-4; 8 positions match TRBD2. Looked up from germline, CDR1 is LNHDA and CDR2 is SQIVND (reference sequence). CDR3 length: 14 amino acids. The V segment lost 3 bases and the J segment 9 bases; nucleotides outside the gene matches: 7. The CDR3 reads CASSIGRGAAIQYF. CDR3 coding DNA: TGTGCCAGTAGTATCGGGCGGGGGGCCGCCATTCAGTACTTC. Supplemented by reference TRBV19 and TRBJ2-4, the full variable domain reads DGGITQSPKYLFRKEGQNVTLSCEQNLNHDAMYWYRQDPGQGLRLIYYSQIVNDFQKGDIAEGYSVSREKKESFPLTVTSAQKNPTAFYLCASSIGRGAAIQYFGAGTRLSVL.

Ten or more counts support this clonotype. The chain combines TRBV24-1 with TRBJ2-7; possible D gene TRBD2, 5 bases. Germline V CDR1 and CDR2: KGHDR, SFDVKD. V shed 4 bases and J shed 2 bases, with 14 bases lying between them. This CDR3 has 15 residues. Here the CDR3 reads CATSDPPRGTYEQYF. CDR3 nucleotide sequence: TGTGCCACCAGTGACCCCCCACGGGGTACCTACGAGCAGTACTTC.

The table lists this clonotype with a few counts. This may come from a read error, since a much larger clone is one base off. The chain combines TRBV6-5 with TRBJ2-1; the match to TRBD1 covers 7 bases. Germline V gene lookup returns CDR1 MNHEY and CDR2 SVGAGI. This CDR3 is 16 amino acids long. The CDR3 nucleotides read TGTGCCAGCAGCTACTATTCGACAGGGTCTTCCTACGAGCAGTTCTTC. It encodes CASSYYSTGSSYEQFF.

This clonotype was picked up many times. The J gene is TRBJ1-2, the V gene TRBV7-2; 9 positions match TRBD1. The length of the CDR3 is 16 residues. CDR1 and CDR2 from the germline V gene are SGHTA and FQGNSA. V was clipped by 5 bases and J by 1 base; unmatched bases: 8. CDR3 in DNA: TGTGCCAGCAGCATGACAGGGGGGAGGATTAACTATGGCTACACCTTC. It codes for CASSMTGGRINYGYTF.

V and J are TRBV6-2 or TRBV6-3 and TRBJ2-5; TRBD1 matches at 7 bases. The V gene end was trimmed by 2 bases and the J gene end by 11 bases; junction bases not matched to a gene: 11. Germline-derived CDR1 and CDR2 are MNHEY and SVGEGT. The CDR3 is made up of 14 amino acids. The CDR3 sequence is CASSYSTGVNEQYF. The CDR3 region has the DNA TGTGCCAGCAGTTACAGTACAGGGGTTAATGAGCAGTACTTC.

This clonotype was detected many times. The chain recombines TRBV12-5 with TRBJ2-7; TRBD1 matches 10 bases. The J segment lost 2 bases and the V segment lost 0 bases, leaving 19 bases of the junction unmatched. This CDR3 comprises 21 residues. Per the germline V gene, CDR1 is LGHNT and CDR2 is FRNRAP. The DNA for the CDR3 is TGTGCTAGTGGTTTGGTAGACCTGGGACAGGGGAAGAATATGGGGGCCTACGAGCAGTACTTC. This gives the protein CASGLVDLGQGKNMGAYEQYF.

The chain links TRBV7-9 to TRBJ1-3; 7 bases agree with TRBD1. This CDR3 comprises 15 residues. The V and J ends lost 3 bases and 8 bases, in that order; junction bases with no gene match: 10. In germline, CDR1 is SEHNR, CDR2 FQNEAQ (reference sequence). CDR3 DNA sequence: TGTGCCAGCAGCTTCTATCCGGACAGGCTTGACACCATATATTTT. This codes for CASSFYPDRLDTIYF.

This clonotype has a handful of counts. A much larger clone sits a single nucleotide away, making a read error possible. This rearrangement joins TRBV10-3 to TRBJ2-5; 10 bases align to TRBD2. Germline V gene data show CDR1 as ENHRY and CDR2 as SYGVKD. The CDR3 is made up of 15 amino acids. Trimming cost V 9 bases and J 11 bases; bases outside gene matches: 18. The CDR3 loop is CAMSSGTSDRNEQYF. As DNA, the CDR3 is TGTGCCATGAGCTCCGGGACTAGCGATAGGAATGAGCAGTACTTC.

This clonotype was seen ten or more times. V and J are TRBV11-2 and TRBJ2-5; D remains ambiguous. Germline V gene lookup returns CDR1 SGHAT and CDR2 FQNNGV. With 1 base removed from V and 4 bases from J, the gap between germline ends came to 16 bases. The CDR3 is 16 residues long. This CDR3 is CASSLVGPRLGETQYF. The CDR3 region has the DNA TGTGCCAGCAGCTTAGTTGGTCCGAGGTTAGGAGAGACCCAGTACTTC.

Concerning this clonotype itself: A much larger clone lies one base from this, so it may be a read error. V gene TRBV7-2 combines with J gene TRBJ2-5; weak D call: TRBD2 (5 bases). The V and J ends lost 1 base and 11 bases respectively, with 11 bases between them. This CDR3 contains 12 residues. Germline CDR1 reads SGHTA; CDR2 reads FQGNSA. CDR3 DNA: TGTGCCAGCAGCTTAGACGGGGATGAGCAGTACTTC. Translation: CASSLDGDEQYF.

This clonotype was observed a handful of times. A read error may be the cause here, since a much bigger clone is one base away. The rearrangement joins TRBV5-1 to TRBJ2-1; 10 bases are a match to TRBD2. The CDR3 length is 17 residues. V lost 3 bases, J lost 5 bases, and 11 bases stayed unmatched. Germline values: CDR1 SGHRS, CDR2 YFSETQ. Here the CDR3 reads CASSSGRAGGPNNEQFF. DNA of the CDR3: TGCGCCAGCAGCTCGGGACGAGCGGGGGGGCCTAACAATGAGCAGTTCTTC.

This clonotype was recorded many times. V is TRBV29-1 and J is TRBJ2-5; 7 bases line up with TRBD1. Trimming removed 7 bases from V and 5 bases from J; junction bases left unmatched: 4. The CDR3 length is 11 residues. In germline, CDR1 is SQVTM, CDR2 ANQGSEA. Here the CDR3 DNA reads TGCAGCGAGGGGGCTGGGGAGACCCAGTACTTC. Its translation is CSEGAGETQYF.

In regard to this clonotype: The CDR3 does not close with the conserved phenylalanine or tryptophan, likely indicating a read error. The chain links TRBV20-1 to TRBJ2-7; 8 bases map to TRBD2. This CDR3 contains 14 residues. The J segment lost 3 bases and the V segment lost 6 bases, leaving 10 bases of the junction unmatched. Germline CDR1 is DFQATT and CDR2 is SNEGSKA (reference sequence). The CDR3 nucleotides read TGCAGTGCCCCGACTAGCGCTGATTGCTACGAGCAGTACTTA. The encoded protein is CSAPTSADCYEQYL.

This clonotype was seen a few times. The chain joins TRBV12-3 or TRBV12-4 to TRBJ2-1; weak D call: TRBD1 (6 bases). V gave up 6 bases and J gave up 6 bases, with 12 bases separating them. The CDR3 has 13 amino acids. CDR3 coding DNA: TGTGCCAGCAGGTTGGTAGGGGGCAATGAGCAGTTCTTC. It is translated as CASRLVGGNEQFF.

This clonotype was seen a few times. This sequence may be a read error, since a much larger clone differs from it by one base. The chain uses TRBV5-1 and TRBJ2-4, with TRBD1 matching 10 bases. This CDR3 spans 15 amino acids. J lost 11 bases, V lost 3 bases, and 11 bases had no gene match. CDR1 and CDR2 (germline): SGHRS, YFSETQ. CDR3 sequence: CASSSTIMDRGFQYF. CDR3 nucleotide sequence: TGCGCCAGCAGCTCCACAATCATGGACAGGGGGTTTCAGTACTTC.

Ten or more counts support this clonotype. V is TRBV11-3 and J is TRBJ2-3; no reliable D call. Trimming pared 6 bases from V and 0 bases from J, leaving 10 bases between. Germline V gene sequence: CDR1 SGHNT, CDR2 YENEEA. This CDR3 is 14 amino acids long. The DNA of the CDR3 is TGTGCCAGCAGTAGGAGCGACAGCACAGATACGCAGTATTTT. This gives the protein CASSRSDSTDTQYF.

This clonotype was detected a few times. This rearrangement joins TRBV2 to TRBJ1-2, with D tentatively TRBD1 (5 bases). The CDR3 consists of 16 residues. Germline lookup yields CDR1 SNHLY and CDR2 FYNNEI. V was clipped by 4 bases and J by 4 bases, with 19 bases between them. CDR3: CASSGGRGLIRYGYTF. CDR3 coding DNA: TGTGCCAGCAGTGGAGGAAGGGGACTAATCCGCTATGGCTACACCTTC.

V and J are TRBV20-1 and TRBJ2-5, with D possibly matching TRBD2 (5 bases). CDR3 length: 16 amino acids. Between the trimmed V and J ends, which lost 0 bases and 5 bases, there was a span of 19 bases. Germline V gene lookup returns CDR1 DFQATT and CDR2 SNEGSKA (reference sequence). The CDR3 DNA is TGCAGTGCTAGAGATCGGGGAGCGCACTCGGGGGAGACCCAGTACTTC. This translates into CSARDRGAHSGETQYF.

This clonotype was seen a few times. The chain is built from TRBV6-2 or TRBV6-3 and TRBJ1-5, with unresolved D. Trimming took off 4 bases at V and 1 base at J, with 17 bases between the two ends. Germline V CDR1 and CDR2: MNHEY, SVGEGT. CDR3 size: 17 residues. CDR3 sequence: CASSSFPEGGSNQPQHF. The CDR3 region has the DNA TGTGCCAGCAGTTCGTTCCCGGAGGGAGGGAGCAATCAGCCCCAGCATTTT.

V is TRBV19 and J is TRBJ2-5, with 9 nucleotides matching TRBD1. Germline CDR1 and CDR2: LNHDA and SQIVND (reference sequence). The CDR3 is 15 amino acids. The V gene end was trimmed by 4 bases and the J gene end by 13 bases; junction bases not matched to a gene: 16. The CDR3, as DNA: TGTGCCAGTAGTAGGGAGGACAGGGGACGTCTGGATATGTACTTC. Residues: CASSREDRGRLDMYF.